Listed below are T cell receptor beta chains from one sample, sequenced in a study of T cell responses to AZD1222 COVID-19 vaccine. Sequencing was performed with immunoSEQ multiplex PCR; in TCRdb, only in-frame clones are kept and a portion is missing. The data show about 140,000 clones, almost 95% seen once. Specimen: peripheral blood, collected 28 days after the second AZD1222 dose. The receptor source for this set is an adult who received the AZD1222 COVID-19 vaccine. Each CDR3 is given with its conserved first and last residue. A D gene is named only where the DNA matches it firmly.

cdr3_aa cdr3_length j_call d_call v_call
CASSLTGEETQYF 13 TRBJ2-5 . TRBV7-6
CSATDWGNTEAFF 13 TRBJ1-1 . TRBV20-1
CASSLGVAGRNTEAFF 16 TRBJ1-1 . TRBV7-9
CASSLALIETQYF 13 TRBJ2-5 . TRBV7-7
CASSLSYGGELFF 13 TRBJ2-2 . TRBV28
CASSQDVRQGTKNIQYF 17 TRBJ2-4 TRBD1 TRBV4-1
CASSFVSGRAREQYF 15 TRBJ2-7 TRBD2 TRBV5-6
CASNRDPRTF 10 TRBJ1-2 . TRBV28
CASSLTGIEQYF 12 TRBJ2-7 . TRBV7-3
CASSATSRTGNTEAFF 16 TRBJ1-1 . TRBV9
CASSLEPSGLTDTGELFF 18 TRBJ2-2 TRBD2 TRBV27
CASSLAKNQPQHF 13 TRBJ1-5 . TRBV7-2
CASSFGQGSRSNQPQHF 17 TRBJ1-5 TRBD1 TRBV28
CASSPTSLAGVGTGELFF 18 TRBJ2-2 TRBD2 TRBV7-8
CASSLPLGLAGGPDTQYF 18 TRBJ2-3 TRBD2 TRBV11-2
CASSNREVQPQHF 13 TRBJ1-5 . TRBV28
CASSPARTGAIYNEQFF 17 TRBJ2-1 TRBD1 TRBV7-7
CASSLGQGADEQYF 14 TRBJ2-7 TRBD1 TRBV7-3
CASSFRPVNTEAFF 14 TRBJ1-1 . TRBV5-5
CATQGLGNTIYF 12 TRBJ1-3 . TRBV2
CASRSLRGGCSYEQYF 16 TRBJ2-7 . TRBV12-2
CATSDRRTAPSSYEQYF 17 TRBJ2-7 . TRBV24-1